This T cell receptor (beta chain) is drawn from a study of blood T cell repertoires in COVID-19. Study details: The United States, Italy and Spain were the sources of the acute and convalescent COVID-19 samples. The cDNA or gDNA used as material had been derived from T cells, B-cell-depleted T cells, or PBMCs.

Original processing notes: Reference gene primer amplification in the assay estimated nucleated cell counts. The repertoire was sequenced with immunoSEQ multiplex PCR; TCRdb's copy has only in-frame clones and lacks some. The D gene and trimming were derived from the DNA, and the V and J assignments and clone size from that table. Here the sample spans roughly 160,000 clones, about four fifths being singletons. Seattle cases were enrolled at active infection and followed longitudinally. Trimming removed 6 bases from V and 4 bases from J; junction bases left unmatched: 6. Germline V gives CDR1 MDHEN, CDR2 SYDVKM. CDR3 size: 14 residues.

The sequence was collected from a woman aged 55-69 years with COVID-19, enrolled during active disease. The rearrangement links TRBV28 to TRBJ1-2, with TRBD1 identical over 9 bases. Sequenced material: peripheral blood. The DNA for the CDR3 is TGTGCCAGCAGACCTAAGGGACAGGGCTATGGCTACACCTTC. This encodes CASRPKGQGYGYTF.